This TCR beta chain was obtained from a study of monozygotic twins with inflammatory bowel disease. From germline, CDR1 is DFQATT and CDR2 SNEGSKA (reference sequence). The CDR3 contains 16 residues. Per individual sample, eight separate reactions were used to make cDNA. Each of TCRalpha and TCRbeta cDNA went through two nested PCRs, lasting around 16 and 10 cycles. TCRdb reprocessed the 5' RACE reads, with one entry per CDR3 protein and no DNA. Its listing shows about 160,000 distinct CDR3 sequences. The source is a human donor with ulcerative colitis or Crohn's disease, or a healthy co-twin of an affected twin (not recorded which). J is TRBJ2-7 and V is TRBV20-1; TCRdb's D call, TRBD1, is unchecked because there is no DNA. The sample taken for sequencing was blood. Here the CDR3 reads CSALSGLASVLNEQYF.